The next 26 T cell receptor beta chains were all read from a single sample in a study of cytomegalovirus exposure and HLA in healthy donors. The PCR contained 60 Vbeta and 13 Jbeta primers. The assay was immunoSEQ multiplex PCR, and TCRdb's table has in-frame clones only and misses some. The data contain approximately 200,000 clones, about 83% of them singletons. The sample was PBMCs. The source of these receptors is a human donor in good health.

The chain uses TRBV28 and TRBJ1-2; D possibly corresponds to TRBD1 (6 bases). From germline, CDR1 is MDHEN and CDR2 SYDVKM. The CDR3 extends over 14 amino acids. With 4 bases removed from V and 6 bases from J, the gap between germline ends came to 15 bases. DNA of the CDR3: TGTGCCAGCAGTTCCCGGGGGGGCCTGAATGGCTACACCTTC. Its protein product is CASSSRGGLNGYTF.

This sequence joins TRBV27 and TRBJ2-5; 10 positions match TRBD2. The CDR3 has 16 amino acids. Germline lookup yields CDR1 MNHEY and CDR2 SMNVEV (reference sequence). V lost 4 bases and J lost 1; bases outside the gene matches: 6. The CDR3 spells CASSSRRLAGQETQYF. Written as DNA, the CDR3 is TGTGCCAGCAGTTCCAGGAGACTAGCGGGCCAAGAGACCCAGTACTTC.

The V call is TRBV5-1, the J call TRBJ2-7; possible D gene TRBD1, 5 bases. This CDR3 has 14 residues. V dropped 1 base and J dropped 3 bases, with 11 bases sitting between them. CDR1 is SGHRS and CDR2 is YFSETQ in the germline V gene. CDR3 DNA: TGCGCCAGCAGCTTGTCTGCAGGGCACTACGAGCAGTACTTC. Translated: CASSLSAGHYEQYF.

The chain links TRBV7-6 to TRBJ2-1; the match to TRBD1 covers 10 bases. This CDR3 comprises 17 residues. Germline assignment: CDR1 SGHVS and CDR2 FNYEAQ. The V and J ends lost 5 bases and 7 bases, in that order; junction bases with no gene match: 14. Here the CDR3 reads CASSLGTGEGYNNEQFF. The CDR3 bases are TGTGCCAGCAGCCTAGGGACAGGGGAGGGGTACAATAATGAGCAGTTCTTC.

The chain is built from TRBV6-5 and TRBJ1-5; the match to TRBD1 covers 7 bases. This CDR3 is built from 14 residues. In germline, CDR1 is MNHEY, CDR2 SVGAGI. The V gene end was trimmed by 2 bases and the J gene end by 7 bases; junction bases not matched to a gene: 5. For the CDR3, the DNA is TGTGCCAGCAGTTACCAGACAGGGTGGCAGCCCCAGCATTTT. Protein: CASSYQTGWQPQHF.

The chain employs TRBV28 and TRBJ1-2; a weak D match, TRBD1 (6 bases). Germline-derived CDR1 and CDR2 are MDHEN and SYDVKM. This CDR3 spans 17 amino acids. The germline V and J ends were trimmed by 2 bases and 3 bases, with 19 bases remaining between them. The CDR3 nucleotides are TGTGCCAGCAGTTTAGGGCAGGGGCAAACTATTGACTATGGCTACACCTTC. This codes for CASSLGQGQTIDYGYTF.

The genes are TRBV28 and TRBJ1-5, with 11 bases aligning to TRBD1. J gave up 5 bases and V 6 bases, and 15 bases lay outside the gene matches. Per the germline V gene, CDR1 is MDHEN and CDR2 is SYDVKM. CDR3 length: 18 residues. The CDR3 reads CASRTPPGTGGSHQPQHF. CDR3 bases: TGTGCCAGCAGGACACCACCCGGGACAGGGGGGAGTCATCAGCCCCAGCATTTT.

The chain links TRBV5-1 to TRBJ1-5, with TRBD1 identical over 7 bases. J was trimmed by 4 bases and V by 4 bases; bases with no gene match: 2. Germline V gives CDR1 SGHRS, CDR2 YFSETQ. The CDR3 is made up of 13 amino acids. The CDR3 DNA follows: TGCGCCAGCAGCAAGGGACAGAATCAGCCCCAGCATTTT. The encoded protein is CASSKGQNQPQHF. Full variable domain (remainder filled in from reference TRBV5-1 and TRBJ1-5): KAGVTQTPRYLIKTRGQQVTLSCSPISGHRSVSWYQQTPGQGLQFLFEYFSETQRNKGNFPGRFSGRQFSNSRSEMNVSTLELGDSALYLCASSKGQNQPQHFGDGTRLSIL.

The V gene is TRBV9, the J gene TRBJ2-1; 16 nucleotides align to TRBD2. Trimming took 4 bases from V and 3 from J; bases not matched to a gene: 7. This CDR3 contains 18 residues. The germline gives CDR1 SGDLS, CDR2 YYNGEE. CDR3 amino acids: CASSYGTSGRASYNEQFF. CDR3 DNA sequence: TGTGCCAGCAGCTACGGGACTAGCGGGAGGGCCAGCTACAATGAGCAGTTCTTC.

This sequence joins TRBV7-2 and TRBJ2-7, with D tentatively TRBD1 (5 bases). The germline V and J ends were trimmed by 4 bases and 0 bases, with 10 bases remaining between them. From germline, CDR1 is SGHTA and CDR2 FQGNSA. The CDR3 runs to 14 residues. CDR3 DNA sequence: TGTGCCAGCAGCTACGGCAGGGACTCCTACGAGCAGTACTTC. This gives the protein CASSYGRDSYEQYF. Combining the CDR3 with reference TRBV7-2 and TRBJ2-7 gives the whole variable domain GAGVSQSPSNKVTEKGKDVELRCDPISGHTALYWYRQSLGQGLEFLIYFQGNSAPDKSGLPSDRFSAERTGGSVSTLTIQRTQQEDSAVYLCASSYGRDSYEQYFGPGTRLTVT.

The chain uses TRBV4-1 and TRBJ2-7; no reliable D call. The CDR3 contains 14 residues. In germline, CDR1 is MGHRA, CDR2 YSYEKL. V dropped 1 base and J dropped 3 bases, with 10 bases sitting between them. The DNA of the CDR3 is TGCGCCAGCAGCCAAGGACTGAATATCTACGAGCAGTACTTC. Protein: CASSQGLNIYEQYF.

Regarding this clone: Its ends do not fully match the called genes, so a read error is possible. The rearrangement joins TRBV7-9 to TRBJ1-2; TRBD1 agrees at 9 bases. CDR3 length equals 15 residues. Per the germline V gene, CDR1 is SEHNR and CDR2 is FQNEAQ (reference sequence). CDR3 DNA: TGTTCCAGCAGCCCAGGGACAGGGATCGGCTATGGCTACACCTTC. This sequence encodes CSSSPGTGIGYGYTF.

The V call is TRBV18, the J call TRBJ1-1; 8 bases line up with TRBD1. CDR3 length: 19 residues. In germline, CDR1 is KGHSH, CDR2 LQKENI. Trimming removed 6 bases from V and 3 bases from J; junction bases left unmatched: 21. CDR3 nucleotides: TGTGCCAGCTCTCCGGGCAGGGGGCTTATCGGTGGAAAGTACACTGAAGCTTTCTTT. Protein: CASSPGRGLIGGKYTEAFF.

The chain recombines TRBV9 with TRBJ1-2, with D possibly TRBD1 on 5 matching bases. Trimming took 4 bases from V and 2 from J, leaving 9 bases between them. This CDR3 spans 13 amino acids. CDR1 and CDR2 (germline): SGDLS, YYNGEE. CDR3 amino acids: CASSRGLNYGYTF. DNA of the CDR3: TGTGCCAGCAGCCGGGGACTGAACTATGGCTACACCTTC.

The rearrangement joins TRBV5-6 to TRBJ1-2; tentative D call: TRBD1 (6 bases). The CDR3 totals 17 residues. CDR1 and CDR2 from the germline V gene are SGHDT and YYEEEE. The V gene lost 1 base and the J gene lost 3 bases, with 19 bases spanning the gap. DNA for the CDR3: TGTGCCAGCAGCTTGTCGCACAGGGTTCTGTCTGACTATGGCTACACCTTC. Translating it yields CASSLSHRVLSDYGYTF.

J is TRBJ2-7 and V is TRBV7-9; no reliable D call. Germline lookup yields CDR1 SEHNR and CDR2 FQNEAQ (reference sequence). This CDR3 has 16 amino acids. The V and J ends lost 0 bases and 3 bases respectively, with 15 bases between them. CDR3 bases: TGTGCCAGCAGCTTAGCGCCAGATCGGCGGAACTACGAGCAGTACTTC. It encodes CASSLAPDRRNYEQYF.

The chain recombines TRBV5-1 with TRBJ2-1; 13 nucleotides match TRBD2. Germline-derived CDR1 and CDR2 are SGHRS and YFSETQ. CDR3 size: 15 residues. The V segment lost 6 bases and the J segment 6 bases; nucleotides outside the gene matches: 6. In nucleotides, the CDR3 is TGCGCCAGCACCCTGGGGACTAGCGGGATCAATGAGCAGTTCTTC. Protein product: CASTLGTSGINEQFF.

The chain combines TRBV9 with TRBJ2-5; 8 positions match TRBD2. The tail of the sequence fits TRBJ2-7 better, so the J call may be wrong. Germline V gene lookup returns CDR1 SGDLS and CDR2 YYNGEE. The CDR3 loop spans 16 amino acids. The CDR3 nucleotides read TGTGCCAGCAGCGCCTCTCCCACTAGCGGCTCCTACGAGCAGTACTTC. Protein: CASSASPTSGSYEQYF.

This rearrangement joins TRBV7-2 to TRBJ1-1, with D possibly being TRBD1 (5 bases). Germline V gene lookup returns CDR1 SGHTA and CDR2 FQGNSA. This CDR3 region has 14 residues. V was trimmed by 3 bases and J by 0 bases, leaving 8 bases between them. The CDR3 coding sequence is TGTGCCAGCAGCTTGGGGCCGTTGAACACTGAAGCTTTCTTT. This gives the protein CASSLGPLNTEAFF.

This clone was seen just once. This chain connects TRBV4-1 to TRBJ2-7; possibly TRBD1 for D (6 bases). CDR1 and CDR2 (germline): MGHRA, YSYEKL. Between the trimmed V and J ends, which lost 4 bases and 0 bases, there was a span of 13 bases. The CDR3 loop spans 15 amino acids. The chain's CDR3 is CASSPRTVSSYEQYF. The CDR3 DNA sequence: TGCGCCAGCAGCCCCCGGACAGTGTCCTCCTACGAGCAGTACTTC.

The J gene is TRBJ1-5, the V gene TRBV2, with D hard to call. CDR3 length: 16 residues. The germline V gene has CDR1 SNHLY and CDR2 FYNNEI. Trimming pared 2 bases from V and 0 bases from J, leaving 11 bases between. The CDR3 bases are TGTGCCAGCAGTGAATCAGGAATCTATAGCAATCAGCCCCAGCATTTT. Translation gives CASSESGIYSNQPQHF. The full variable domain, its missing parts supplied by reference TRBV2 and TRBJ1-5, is EPEVTQTPSHQVTQMGQEVILRCVPISNHLYFYWYRQILGQKVEFLVSFYNNEISEKSEIFDDQFSVERPDGSNFTLKIRSTKLEDSAMYFCASSESGIYSNQPQHFGDGTRLSIL.

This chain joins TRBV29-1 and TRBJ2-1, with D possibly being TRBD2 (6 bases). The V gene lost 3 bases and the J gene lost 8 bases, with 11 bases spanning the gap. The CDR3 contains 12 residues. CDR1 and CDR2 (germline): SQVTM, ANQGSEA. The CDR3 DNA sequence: TGCAGCGTTGATAGGCCTAGCGATGAGCAGTTCTTC. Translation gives CSVDRPSDEQFF.

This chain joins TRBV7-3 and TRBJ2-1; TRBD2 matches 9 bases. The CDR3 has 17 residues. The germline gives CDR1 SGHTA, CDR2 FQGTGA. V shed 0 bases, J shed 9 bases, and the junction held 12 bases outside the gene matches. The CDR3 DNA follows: TGTGCCAGCAGCTTAACGGGGCGCGGGAGGGCCGGTGGTGAGCAGTTCTTC. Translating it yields CASSLTGRGRAGGEQFF.

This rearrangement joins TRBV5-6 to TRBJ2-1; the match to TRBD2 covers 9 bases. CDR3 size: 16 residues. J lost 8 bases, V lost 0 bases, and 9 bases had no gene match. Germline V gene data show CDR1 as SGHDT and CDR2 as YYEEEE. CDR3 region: CASSLVTAGGPDEQFF. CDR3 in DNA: TGTGCCAGCAGCTTGGTAACCGCGGGAGGGCCGGATGAGCAGTTCTTC. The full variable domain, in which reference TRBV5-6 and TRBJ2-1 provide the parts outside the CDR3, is DAGVTQSPTHLIKTRGQQVTLRCSPKSGHDTVSWYQQALGQGPQFIFQYYEEEERQRGNFPDRFSGHQFPNYSSELNVNALLLGDSALYLCASSLVTAGGPDEQFFGPGTRLTVL.

In nucleotides, the CDR3 is TGTGCCAGCAGCTCCGGAGACTCGCCCGGGGAGCTGTTTTTT. Its protein is CASSSGDSPGELFF. This chain links TRBV13 with TRBJ2-2; D call uncertain. Trimming removed 4 bases from V and 6 bases from J, with 12 bases in between. Germline CDR1 is PRHDT and CDR2 is FYEKMQ (reference sequence). This CDR3 contains 14 residues.

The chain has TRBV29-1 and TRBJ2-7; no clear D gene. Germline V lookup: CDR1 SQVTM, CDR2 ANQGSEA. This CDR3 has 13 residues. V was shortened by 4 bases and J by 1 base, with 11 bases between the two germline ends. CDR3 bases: TGCAGCGTTGCGATACAGACATCCTACGAGCAGTACTTC. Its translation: CSVAIQTSYEQYF.